This T cell receptor (beta chain) was sequenced in a study of cytomegalovirus exposure and HLA in healthy donors. Primers: 60 Vbeta forward and 13 Jbeta reverse. Here immunoSEQ multiplex PCR was the method, and the copy in TCRdb shows in-frame clones only, minus some. Of 90,000 or so clones in the sample, roughly 70% were seen once. The sequencing input was PBMCs. The receptor comes from a woman younger than 35 in good health and CMV-seropositive.

The CDR3 sequence: CASSWDRGTAEAFF. The CDR3 DNA reads as TGTGCCAGCAGCTGGGACAGGGGGACGGCTGAAGCTTTCTTT. This chain connects TRBV7-8 to TRBJ1-1, with TRBD1 matching 11 bases. Trimming cost V 4 bases and J 6 bases; bases outside gene matches: 4. The CDR3 runs 14 residues. CDR1 and CDR2 (germline): SGHVS, FQNEAQ.